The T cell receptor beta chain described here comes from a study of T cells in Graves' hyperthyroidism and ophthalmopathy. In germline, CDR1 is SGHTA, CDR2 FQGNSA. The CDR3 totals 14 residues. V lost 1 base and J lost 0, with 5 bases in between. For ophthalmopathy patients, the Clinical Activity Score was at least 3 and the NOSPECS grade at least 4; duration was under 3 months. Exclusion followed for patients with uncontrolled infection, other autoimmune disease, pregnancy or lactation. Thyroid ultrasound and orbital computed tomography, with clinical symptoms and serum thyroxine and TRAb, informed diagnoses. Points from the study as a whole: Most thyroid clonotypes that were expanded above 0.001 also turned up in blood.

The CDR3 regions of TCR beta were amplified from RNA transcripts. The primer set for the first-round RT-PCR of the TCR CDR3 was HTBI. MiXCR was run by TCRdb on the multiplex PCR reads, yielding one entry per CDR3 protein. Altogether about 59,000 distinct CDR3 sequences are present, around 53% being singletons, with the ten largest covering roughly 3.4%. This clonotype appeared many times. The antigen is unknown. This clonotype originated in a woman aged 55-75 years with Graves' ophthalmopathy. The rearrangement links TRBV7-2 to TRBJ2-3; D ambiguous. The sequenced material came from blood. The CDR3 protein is CASSLDGSTDTQYF. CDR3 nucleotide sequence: TGTGCCAGCAGCTTAGATGGAAGCACAGATACGCAGTATTTT. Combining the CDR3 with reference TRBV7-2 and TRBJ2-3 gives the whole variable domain GAGVSQSPSNKVTEKGKDVELRCDPISGHTALYWYRQSLGQGLEFLIYFQGNSAPDKSGLPSDRFSAERTGGSVSTLTIQRTQQEDSAVYLCASSLDGSTDTQYFGPGTRLTVL.